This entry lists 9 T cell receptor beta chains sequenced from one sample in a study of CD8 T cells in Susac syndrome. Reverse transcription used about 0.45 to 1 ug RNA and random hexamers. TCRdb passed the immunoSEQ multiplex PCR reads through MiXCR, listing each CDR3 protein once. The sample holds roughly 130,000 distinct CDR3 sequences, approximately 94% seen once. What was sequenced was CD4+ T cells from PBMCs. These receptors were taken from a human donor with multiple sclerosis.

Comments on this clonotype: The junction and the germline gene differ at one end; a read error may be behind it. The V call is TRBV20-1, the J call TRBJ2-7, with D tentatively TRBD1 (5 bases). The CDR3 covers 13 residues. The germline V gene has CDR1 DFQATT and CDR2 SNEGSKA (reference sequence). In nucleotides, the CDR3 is TGCAGTGCTAGAGACAGGGTCTCCAACGAGCAGTACTTC. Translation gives CSARDRVSNEQYF.

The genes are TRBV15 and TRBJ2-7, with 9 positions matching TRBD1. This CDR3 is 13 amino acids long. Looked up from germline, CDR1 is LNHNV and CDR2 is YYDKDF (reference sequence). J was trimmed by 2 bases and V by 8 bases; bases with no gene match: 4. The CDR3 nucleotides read TGTGCCACCTCCGGGACAGGGACCTACGAGCAGTACTTC. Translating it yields CATSGTGTYEQYF.

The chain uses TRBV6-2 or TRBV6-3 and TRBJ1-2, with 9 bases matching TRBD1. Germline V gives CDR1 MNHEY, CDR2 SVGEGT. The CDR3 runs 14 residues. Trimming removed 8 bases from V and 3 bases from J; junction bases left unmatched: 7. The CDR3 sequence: CASFEGDRDYGYTF. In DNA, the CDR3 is TGTGCCAGCTTTGAAGGGGACAGGGACTATGGCTACACCTTC.

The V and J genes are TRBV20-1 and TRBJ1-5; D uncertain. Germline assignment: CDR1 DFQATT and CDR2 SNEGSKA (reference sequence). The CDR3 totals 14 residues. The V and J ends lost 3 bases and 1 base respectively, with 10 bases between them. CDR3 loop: CSASASLSNQPQHF. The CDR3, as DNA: TGCAGTGCTAGCGCCTCATTGAGCAATCAGCCCCAGCATTTT.

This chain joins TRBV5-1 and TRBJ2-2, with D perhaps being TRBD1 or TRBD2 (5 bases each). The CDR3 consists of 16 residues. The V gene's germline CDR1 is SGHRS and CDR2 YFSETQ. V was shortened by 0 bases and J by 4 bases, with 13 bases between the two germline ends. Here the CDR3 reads CASSLDPGTATGELFF. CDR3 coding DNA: TGCGCCAGCAGCTTGGACCCGGGGACGGCCACCGGGGAGCTGTTTTTT.

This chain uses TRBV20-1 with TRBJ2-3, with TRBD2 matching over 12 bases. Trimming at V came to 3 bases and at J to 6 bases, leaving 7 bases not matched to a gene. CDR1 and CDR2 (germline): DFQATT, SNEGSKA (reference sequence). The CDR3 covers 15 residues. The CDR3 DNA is TGCAGTGCTAGCTTCACTAGCGGGAGGTCGGATACGCAGTATTTT. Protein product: CSASFTSGRSDTQYF.

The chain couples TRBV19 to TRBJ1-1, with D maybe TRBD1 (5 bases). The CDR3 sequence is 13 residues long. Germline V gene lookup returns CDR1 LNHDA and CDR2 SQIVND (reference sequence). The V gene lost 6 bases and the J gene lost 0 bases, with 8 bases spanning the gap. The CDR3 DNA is TGTGCCAGTAGGGGACGGGTGAACACTGAAGCTTTCTTT. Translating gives CASRGRVNTEAFF.

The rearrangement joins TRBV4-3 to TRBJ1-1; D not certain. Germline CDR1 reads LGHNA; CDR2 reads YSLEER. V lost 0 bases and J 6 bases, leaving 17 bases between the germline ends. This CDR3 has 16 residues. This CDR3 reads CASSQEVEALSAEAFF. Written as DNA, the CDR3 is TGCGCCAGCAGCCAAGAGGTTGAGGCGCTATCGGCTGAAGCTTTCTTT.

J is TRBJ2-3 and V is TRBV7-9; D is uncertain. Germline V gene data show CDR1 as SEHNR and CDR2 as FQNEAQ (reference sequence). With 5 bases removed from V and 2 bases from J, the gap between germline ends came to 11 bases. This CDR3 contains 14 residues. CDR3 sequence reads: CASSPDVPTDTQYF. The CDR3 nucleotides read TGTGCCAGCAGCCCGGACGTGCCCACAGATACGCAGTATTTT.